This T cell receptor (beta chain) was captured by sequencing in a study of shared T cell receptors in the human thymus. The protocol was immunoSEQ multiplex PCR, while the TCRdb copy is restricted to in-frame clones and leaves out a portion. The sample carries about 380,000 clones, around 95% recorded once. The CDR3 loop spans 20 amino acids. Germline V gene lookup returns CDR1 SGHNT and CDR2 YYREEE (reference sequence). Losses at the gene ends were 1 base for V and 0 bases for J; bases not matched to a gene: 13. The sequencing sample was made of thymocytes. The sequence was obtained from a human donor. The V and J genes are TRBV5-4 and TRBJ2-7, with TRBD2 matching over 13 bases. DNA for the CDR3: TGTGCCAGCAGCTTGTCCGGTGGGACTAGCGGGACCCCTGTCTCCTACGAGCAGTACTTC. Protein: CASSLSGGTSGTPVSYEQYF. The full variable domain, with the rest looked up from reference TRBV5-4 and TRBJ2-7, is ETGVTQSPTHLIKTRGQQVTLRCSSQSGHNTVSWYQQALGQGPQFIFQYYREEENGRGNFPPRFSGLQFPNYSSELNVNALELDDSALYLCASSLSGGTSGTPVSYEQYFGPGTRLTVT.